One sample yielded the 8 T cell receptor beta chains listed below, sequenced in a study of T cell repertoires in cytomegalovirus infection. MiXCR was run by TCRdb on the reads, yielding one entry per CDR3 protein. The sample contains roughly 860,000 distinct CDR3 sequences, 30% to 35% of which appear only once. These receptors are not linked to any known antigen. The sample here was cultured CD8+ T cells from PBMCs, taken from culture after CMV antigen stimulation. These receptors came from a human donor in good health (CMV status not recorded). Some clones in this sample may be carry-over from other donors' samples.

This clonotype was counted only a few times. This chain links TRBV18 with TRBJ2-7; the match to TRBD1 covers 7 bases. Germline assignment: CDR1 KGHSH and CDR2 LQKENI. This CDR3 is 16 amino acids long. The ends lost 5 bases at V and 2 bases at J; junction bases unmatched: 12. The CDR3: CASSARPGTDPYEQYV. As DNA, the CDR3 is TGTGCCAGCTCAGCCCGCCCCGGGACAGATCCCTACGAGCAGTACGTC.

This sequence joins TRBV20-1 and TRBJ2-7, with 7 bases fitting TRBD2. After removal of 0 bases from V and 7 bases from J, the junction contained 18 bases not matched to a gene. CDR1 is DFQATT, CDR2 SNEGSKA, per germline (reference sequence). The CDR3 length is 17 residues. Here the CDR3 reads CSARDGGSFGGFEEQYV. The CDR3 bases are TGCAGTGCTAGAGATGGCGGTTCCTTCGGGGGGTTTGAGGAGCAGTACGTC.

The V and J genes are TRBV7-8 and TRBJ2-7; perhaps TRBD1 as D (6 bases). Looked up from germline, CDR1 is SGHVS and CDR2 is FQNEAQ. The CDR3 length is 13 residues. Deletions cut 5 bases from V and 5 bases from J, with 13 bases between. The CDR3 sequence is CASSIQGIHEQYF. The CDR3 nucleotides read TGTGCCAGCAGCATTCAGGGGATCCACGAGCAGTACTTC.

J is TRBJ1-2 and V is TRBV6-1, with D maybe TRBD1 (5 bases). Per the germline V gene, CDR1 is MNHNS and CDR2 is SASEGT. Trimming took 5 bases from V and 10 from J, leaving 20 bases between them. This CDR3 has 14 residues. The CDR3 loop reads CASSYVPRVDDYTF. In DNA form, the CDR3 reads TGTGCCAGCAGTTACGTCCCCAGGGTTGACGACTACACCTTC.

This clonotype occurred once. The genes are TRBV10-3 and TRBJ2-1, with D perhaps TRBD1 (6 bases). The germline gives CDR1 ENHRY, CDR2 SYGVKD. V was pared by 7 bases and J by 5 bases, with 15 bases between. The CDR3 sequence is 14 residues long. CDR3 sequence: CAIMADTGHNEQFF. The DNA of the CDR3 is TGTGCCATCATGGCCGATACAGGGCACAATGAGCAGTTCTTC.

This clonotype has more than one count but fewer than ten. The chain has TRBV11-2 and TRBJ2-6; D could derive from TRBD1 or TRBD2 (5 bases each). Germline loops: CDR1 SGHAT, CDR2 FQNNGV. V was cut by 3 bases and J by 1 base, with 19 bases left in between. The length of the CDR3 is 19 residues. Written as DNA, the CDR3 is TGTGCCAGCAGCTTTGGGACCCAGGGTTTCCCATCTGGGGCCAACGTCCTGACTTTC. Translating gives CASSFGTQGFPSGANVLTF.

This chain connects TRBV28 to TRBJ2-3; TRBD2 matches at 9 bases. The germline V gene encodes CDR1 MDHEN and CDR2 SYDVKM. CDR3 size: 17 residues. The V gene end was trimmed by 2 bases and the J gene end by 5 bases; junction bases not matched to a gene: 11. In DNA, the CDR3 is TGTGCCAGCAGTTTAACTGAGTTGGGACTAGCACGAGATACGCAGTATTTT. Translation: CASSLTELGLARDTQYF.

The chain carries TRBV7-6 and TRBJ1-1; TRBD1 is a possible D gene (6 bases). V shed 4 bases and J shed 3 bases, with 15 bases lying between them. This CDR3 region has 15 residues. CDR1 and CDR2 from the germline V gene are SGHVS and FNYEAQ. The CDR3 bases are TGTGCCAGCAGCTCCGGGAGGGGGGTGGACACTGAAGCTTTCTTT. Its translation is CASSSGRGVDTEAFF.